The present T cell receptor beta chain was sequenced within a study of blood T cell repertoires in COVID-19. As handled by the study authors: For nucleated cells, counts were estimated from reference gene primer amplification. Clones were read by immunoSEQ multiplex PCR, and TCRdb kept only the in-frame ones, dropping some. The V and J calls and clone size were taken over from that table, and D and trimming were inferred from the DNA. The sample has a few hundred thousand clones; about four fifths are singletons. Recruits, aged roughly 18 to 100 years, lived in under 25 US areas. In assigning cohorts, the study relied on participant-reported clinical history. CDR1 and CDR2 (germline): GTSNPN, SVGIG (reference sequence). J lost 0 bases, V lost 0 bases, and 7 bases had no gene match. The CDR3 contains 16 residues.

J is TRBJ2-7 and V is TRBV30; TRBD2 matches 8 bases. The sequencing sample was made of PBMCs or T cells enriched from blood (not recorded which). The TCR sequence derives from a woman in her thirties or forties who had recovered from COVID-19. The CDR3 DNA reads as TGTGCCTGGAGTGTCCCCTCTAGCGGGCCCTCCTACGAGCAGTACTTC. Its translation is CAWSVPSSGPSYEQYF.